The present TCR beta chain was sequenced within a study of shared clonotypes between healthy human individuals. Study results and limitations: Sampling covered nothing but blood. Tissue TCR repertoires likely differ from those found in blood. Across four donors, naive CD4 shared 5% to 5.5%, naive CD8 over 3%, memory CD4 2% to 2.5%, memory CD8 more than 0.35%. In the sorted subsets, rarefaction showed sequencing was incomplete despite large depth.

The repertoire was sequenced with immunoSEQ multiplex PCR; TCRdb's copy has only in-frame clones and lacks some. The repertoire consists of approximately 1.4 million clones, with 95% to 99% occurring once and the leading ten covering less than 0.55%. Germline CDR1 reads MNHEY; CDR2 reads SMNVEV (reference sequence). CDR3 size: 17 residues. The V end was cut by 10 bases, the J end by 1 base, with 23 bases between. A word on this clone: Its antigen is not identified.

The chain links TRBV27 to TRBJ2-1; D ambiguous. Sequencing was done on a sample of naive CD4+ T cells sorted from blood. Documented subset: CD45RA+ positively selected. This clonotype was obtained from a young man in good health. The chain's CDR3 is CATASSRNRFSYNEQFF. DNA of the CDR3: TGTGCCACAGCTTCTTCACGGAACCGTTTTTCCTACAATGAGCAGTTCTTC.